Presented here are 2 T cell receptor beta chains from one specimen sequenced in a study of shared clonotypes between healthy human individuals. Here immunoSEQ multiplex PCR was the method, and the copy in TCRdb shows in-frame clones only, minus some. The sample gives 500,000 or so clones, 95% to 96% of which show up once; nearly 0.065% is in the top ten. The sequencing sample was made of naive CD4+ T cells sorted from blood. Subset: CD45RA+ positively selected. Every receptor here comes from a woman aged 30 to 39 in good health.

This clone showed up just once. This chain uses TRBV7-9 with TRBJ2-1, with D uncertain. V lost 5 bases and J 0 bases, leaving 20 bases between the germline ends. The germline CDR1 and CDR2 sequences are SEHNR and FQNEAQ (reference sequence). The CDR3 loop spans 18 amino acids. CDR3: CASSNARKDTFSYNEQFF. The CDR3 DNA is TGTGCCAGCAGCAATGCACGAAAAGACACATTCTCCTACAATGAGCAGTTCTTC. Filled out from reference TRBV7-9 and TRBJ2-1, the complete variable domain reads DTGVSQNPRHKITKRGQNVTFRCDPISEHNRLYWYRQTLGQGPEFLTYFQNEAQLEKSRLLSDRFSAERPKGSFSTLEIQRTEQGDSAMYLCASSNARKDTFSYNEQFFGPGTRLTVL.

V and J are TRBV28 and TRBJ2-1, with 12 positions matching TRBD2. V lost 10 bases and J lost 9; bases outside the gene matches: 10. The CDR3 has 14 amino acids. The germline gives CDR1 MDHEN, CDR2 SYDVKM. The chain's CDR3 is CATLTTSGRGEQFF. For the CDR3, the DNA is TGTGCCACTCTGACGACTAGCGGGAGAGGTGAGCAGTTCTTC.